What follows is one TCR beta chain and its context. The target antigen is unknown. Clones were read by immunoSEQ multiplex PCR, and TCRdb kept only the in-frame ones, dropping some. The sample contains roughly 150,000 clones, 92% of which appear only once. The CDR3 is 11 amino acids. Germline V gene sequence: CDR1 DFQATT, CDR2 SNEGSKA (reference sequence). V was trimmed by 3 bases and J by 5 bases, leaving 7 bases between them. The data are from a study of CD4+ T cells in melanoma. Notes on the study in general: CD8+ T cell, macrophage and B cell function reportedly correlated with neoantigen-specific CD4+ T cells. Neoantigen-specific CD4+ T cells in melanoma reportedly had diverse differentiation states.

This TCR came from a human donor with melanoma. V gene TRBV20-1 combines with J gene TRBJ1-1; D remains unclear. The CDR3 nucleotides read TGCAGTGCTAGGGGAGGGACTGAAGCTTTCTTT. This translates into CSARGGTEAFF.